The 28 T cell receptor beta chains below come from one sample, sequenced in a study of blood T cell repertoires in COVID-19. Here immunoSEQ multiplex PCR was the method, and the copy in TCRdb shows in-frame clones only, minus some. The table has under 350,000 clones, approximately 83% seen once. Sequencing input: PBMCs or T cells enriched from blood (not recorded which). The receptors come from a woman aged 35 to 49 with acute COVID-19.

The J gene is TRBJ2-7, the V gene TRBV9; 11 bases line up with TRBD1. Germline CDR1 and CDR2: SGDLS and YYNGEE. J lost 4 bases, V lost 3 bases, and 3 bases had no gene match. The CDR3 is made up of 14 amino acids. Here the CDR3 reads CASSGGQGVYEQYF. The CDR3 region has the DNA TGTGCCAGCAGCGGGGGACAGGGGGTTTACGAGCAGTACTTC.

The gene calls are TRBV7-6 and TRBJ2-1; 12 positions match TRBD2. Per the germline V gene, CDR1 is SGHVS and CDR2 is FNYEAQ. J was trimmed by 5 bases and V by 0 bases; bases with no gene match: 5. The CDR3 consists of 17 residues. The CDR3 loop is CASSLAGLAGTNNEQFF. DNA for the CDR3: TGTGCCAGCAGCTTAGCGGGACTAGCGGGCACTAACAATGAGCAGTTCTTC.

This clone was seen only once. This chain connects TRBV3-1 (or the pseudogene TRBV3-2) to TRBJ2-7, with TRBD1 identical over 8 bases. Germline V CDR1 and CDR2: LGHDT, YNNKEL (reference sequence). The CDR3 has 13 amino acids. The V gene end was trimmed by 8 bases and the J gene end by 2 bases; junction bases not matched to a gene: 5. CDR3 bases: TGTGCCAGCCAAGGACAGGGACCCTACGAGCAGTACTTC. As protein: CASQGQGPYEQYF.

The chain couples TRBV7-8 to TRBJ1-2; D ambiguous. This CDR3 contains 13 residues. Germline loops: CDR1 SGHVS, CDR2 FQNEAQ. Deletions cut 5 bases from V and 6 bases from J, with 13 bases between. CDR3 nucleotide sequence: TGTGCCAGCAGCCTACGCGTTTTTGATGGCTACACCTTC. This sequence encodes CASSLRVFDGYTF.

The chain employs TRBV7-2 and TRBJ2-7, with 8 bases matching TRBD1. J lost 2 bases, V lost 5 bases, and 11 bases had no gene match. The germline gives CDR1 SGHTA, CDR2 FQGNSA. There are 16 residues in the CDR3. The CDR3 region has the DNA TGTGCCAGCAGCGCACCCAGGGGGCTTGGGCCCTACGAGCAGTACTTC. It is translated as CASSAPRGLGPYEQYF. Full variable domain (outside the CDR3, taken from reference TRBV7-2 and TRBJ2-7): GAGVSQSPSNKVTEKGKDVELRCDPISGHTALYWYRQSLGQGLEFLIYFQGNSAPDKSGLPSDRFSAERTGGSVSTLTIQRTQQEDSAVYLCASSAPRGLGPYEQYFGPGTRLTVT.

For the CDR3, the DNA is TGCGCCAGCTCCTCCTCGGGCGGGACCTCCTACAATGAGCAGTTCTTC. This sequence encodes CASSSSGGTSYNEQFF. The V call is TRBV5-1, the J call TRBJ2-1; D perhaps matches TRBD2 (6 bases). The CDR3 contains 16 residues. Germline V gene sequence: CDR1 SGHRS, CDR2 YFSETQ. Trimming removed 7 bases at V and 0 bases at J, with 17 bases between. The whole variable domain, remainder taken from reference TRBV5-1 and TRBJ2-1, is KAGVTQTPRYLIKTRGQQVTLSCSPISGHRSVSWYQQTPGQGLQFLFEYFSETQRNKGNFPGRFSGRQFSNSRSEMNVSTLELGDSALYLCASSSSGGTSYNEQFFGPGTRLTVL.

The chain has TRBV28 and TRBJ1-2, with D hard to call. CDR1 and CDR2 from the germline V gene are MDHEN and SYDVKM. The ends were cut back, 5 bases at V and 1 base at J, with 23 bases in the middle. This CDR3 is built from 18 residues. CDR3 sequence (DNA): TGTGCCAGCAGTCCGGGTGATTTTAGCCCTCCTCTTAACTATGGCTACACCTTC. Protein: CASSPGDFSPPLNYGYTF.

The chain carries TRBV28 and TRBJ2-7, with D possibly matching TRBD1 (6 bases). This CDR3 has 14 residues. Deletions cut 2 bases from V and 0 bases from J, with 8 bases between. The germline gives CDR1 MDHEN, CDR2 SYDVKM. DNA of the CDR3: TGTGCCAGCAGTTTACAGGGGAGCTCCTACGAGCAGTACTTC. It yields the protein CASSLQGSSYEQYF. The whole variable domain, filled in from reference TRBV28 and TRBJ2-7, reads DVKVTQSSRYLVKRTGEKVFLECVQDMDHENMFWYRQDPGLGLRLIYFSYDVKMKEKGDIPEGYSVSREKKERFSLILESASTNQTSMYLCASSLQGSSYEQYFGPGTRLTVT.

This CDR3 is CASSATGPSSYEQYF. In nucleotides, the CDR3 is TGTGCCAGCAGTGCTACAGGGCCAAGCTCCTACGAGCAGTACTTC. The gene calls are TRBV2 and TRBJ2-7; a possible D gene is TRBD1 (6 bases). The germline V gene encodes CDR1 SNHLY and CDR2 FYNNEI. V gave up 4 bases and J gave up 0 bases, with 13 bases separating them. This CDR3 contains 15 residues.

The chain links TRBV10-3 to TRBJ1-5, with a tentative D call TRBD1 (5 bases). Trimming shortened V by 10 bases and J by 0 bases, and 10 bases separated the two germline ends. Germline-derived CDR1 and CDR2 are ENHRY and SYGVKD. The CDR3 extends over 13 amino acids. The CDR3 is CATRGDSNQPQHF. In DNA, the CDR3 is TGTGCCACGCGGGGGGATAGCAATCAGCCCCAGCATTTT.

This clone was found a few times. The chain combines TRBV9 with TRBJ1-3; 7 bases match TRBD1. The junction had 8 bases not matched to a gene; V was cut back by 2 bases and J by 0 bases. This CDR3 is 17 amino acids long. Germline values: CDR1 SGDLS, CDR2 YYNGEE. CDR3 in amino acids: CASSVGDRDLSGNTIYF. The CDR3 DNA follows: TGTGCCAGCAGCGTTGGAGACAGGGACCTCTCTGGAAACACCATATATTTT.

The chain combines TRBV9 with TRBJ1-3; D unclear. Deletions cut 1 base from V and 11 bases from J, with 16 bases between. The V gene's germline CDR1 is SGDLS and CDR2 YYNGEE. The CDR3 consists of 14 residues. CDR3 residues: CASSVTPQQPAIYF. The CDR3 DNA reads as TGTGCCAGCAGCGTAACCCCTCAACAACCCGCCATATATTTT.

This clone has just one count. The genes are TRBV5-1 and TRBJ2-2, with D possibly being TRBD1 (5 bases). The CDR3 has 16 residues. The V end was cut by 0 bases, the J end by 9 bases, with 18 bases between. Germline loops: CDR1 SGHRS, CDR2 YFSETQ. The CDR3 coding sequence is TGCGCCAGCAGCTTGGGACAGCCTACAAGGGTACGGGAGCTGTTTTTT. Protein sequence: CASSLGQPTRVRELFF.

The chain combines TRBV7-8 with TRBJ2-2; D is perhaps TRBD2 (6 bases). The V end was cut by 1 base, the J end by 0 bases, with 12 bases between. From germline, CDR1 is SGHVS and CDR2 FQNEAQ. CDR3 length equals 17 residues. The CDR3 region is CASSLVGGSTNTGELFF. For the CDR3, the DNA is TGTGCCAGCAGCTTAGTTGGGGGGAGCACGAACACCGGGGAGCTGTTTTTT.

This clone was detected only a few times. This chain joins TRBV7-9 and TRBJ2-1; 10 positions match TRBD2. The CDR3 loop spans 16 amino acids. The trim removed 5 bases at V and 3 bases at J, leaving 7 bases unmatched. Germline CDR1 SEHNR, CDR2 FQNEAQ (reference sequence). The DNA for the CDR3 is TGTGCCAGCAGCACAGGGACTAGCGCCTTCTACAATGAGCAGTTCTTC. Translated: CASSTGTSAFYNEQFF.

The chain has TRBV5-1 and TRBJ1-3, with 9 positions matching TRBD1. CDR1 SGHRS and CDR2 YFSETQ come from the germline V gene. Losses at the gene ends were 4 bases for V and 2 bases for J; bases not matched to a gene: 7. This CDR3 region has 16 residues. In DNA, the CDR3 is TGCGCCAGCAGCCTGTTACAGGGGGCTACTGGAAACACCATATATTTT. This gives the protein CASSLLQGATGNTIYF.

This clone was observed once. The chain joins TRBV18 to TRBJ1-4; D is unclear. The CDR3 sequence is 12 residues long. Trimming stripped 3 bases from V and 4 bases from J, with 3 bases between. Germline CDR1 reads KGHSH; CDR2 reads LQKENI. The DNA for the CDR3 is TGTGCCAGCTCACCCTTTAATGAAAAACTGTTTTTT. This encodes CASSPFNEKLFF. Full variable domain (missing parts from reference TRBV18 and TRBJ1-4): NAGVMQNPRHLVRRRGQEARLRCSPMKGHSHVYWYRQLPEEGLKFMVYLQKENIIDESGMPKERFSAEFPKEGPSILRIQQVVRGDSAAYFCASSPFNEKLFFGSGTQLSVL.

The CDR3: CASSDRQVWINYEQYF. The DNA of the CDR3 is TGTGCCAGCAGCGACAGACAGGTATGGATTAACTACGAGCAGTACTTC. The genes are TRBV11-2 and TRBJ2-7; a possible D gene is TRBD1 (6 bases). V lost 5 bases, J lost 3 bases, and 20 bases lay in between. CDR3 size: 16 residues. Germline V lookup: CDR1 SGHAT, CDR2 FQNNGV.

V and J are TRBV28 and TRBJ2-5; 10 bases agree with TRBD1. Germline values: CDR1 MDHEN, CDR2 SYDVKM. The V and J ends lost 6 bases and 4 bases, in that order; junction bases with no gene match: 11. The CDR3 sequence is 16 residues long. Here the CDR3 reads CASSGRGQGGIETQYF. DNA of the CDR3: TGTGCCAGCAGCGGGCGTGGACAGGGGGGGATAGAGACCCAGTACTTC.

The CDR3 is CASSQDRRGAGTEAFF. CDR3 DNA: TGCGCCAGCAGCCAAGATCGGCGGGGGGCAGGCACTGAAGCTTTCTTT. The V call is TRBV4-3, the J call TRBJ1-1; a weak D match, TRBD1 (6 bases). Germline-derived CDR1 and CDR2 are LGHNA and YSLEER. The CDR3 spans 16 residues. The ends were cut back, 0 bases at V and 4 bases at J, with 15 bases in the middle.

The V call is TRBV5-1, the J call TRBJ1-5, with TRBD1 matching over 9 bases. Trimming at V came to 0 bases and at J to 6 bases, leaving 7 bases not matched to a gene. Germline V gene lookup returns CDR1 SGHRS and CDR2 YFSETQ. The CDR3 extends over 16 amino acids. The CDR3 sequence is CASSLAPGQGPQPQHF. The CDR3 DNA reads TGCGCCAGCAGCTTGGCCCCGGGACAGGGTCCTCAGCCCCAGCATTTT.

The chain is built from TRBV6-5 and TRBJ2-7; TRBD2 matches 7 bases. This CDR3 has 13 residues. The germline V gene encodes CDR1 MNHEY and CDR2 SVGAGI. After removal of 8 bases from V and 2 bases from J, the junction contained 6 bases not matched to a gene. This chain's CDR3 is CASRPGGTYEQYF. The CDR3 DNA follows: TGTGCCAGCCGTCCCGGGGGGACCTACGAGCAGTACTTC.

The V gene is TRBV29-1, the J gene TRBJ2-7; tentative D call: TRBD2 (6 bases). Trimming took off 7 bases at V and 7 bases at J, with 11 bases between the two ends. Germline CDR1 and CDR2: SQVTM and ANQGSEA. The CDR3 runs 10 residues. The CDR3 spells CSAYGGEQYF. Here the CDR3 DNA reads TGCAGCGCCTACGGGGGTGAGCAGTACTTC.

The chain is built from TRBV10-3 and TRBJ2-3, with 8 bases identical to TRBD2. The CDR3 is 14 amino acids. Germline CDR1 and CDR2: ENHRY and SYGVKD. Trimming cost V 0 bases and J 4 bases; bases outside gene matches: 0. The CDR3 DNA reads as TGTGCCATCAGTGAGTCCGGGAGGGCAGATACGCAGTATTTT. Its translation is CAISESGRADTQYF.

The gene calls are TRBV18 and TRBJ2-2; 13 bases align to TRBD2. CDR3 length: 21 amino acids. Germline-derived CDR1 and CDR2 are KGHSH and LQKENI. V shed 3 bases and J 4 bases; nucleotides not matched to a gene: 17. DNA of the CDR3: TGTGCCAGCTCACCGCAAGTAGGACTAGCGGGGGCTCCCGGTGGCACCGGGGAGCTGTTTTTT. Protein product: CASSPQVGLAGAPGGTGELFF. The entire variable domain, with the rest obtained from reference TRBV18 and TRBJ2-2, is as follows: NAGVMQNPRHLVRRRGQEARLRCSPMKGHSHVYWYRQLPEEGLKFMVYLQKENIIDESGMPKERFSAEFPKEGPSILRIQQVVRGDSAAYFCASSPQVGLAGAPGGTGELFFGEGSRLTVL.

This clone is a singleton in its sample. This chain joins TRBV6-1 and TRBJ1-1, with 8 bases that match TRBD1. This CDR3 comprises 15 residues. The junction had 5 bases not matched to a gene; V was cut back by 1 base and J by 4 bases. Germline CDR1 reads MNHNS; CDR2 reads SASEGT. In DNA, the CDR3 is TGTGCCAGCAGTGAAGTCCAGGGGGCTGTCACTGAAGCTTTCTTT. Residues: CASSEVQGAVTEAFF.

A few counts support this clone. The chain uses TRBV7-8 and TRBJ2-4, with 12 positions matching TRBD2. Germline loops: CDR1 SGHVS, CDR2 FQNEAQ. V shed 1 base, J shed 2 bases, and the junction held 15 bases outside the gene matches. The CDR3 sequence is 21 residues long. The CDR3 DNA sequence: TGTGCCAGCAGCTTAGTCGGGCTAGCGGGGGGGCGGCTACTATCCAAAAACATTCAGTACTTC. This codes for CASSLVGLAGGRLLSKNIQYF.

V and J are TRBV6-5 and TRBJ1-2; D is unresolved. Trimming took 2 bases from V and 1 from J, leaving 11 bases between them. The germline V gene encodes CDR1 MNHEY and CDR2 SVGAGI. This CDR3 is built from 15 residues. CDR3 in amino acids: CASSYGFGVNYGYTF. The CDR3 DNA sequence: TGTGCCAGCAGTTACGGATTCGGAGTTAACTATGGCTACACCTTC.